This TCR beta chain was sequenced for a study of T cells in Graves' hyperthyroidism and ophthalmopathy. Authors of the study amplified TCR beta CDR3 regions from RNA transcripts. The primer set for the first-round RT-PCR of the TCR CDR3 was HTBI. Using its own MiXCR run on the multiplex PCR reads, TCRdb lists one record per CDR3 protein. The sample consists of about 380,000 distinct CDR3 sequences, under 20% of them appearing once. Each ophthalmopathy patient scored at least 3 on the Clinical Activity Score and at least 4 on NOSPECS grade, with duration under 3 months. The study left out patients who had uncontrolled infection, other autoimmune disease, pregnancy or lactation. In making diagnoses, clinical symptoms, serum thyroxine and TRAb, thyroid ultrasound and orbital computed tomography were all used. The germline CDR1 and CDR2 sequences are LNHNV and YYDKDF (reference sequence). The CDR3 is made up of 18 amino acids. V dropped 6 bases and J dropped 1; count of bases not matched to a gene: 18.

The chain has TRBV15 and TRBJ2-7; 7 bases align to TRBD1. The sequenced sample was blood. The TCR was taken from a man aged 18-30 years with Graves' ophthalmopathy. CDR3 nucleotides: TGTGCCACCAGTCCGATGGGTGACAGGGAAGCTCGATCCTACGAGCAGTACTTC. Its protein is CATSPMGDREARSYEQYF.